Following are 15 T cell receptor beta chains from one sample sequenced in a study of radiotherapy plus CTLA-4 blockade in lung cancer. Here immunoSEQ multiplex PCR was the method, and the copy in TCRdb shows in-frame clones only, minus some. The table lists tens of thousands of clones, less than 80% of them singletons. The sequencing here drew on peripheral blood, taken from a patient treated with radiotherapy plus ipilimumab. The source is a human donor with non-small cell lung cancer that progressed on radiotherapy plus ipilimumab.

This sequence joins TRBV7-6 and TRBJ1-1; TRBD1 is a possible D gene (5 bases). Germline values: CDR1 SGHVS, CDR2 FNYEAQ. Trimming shortened V by 6 bases and J by 1 base, and 6 bases separated the two germline ends. The length of the CDR3 is 12 residues. The CDR3 bases are TGTGCCAGCAGTCAGGGGAACACTGAAGCTTTCTTT. It codes for CASSQGNTEAFF. The variable domain in full, with the rest retrieved from reference TRBV7-6 and TRBJ1-1, is GAGVSQSPRYKVTKRGQDVALRCDPISGHVSLYWYRQALGQGPEFLTYFNYEAQQDKSGLPNDRFSAERPEGSISTLTIQRTEQRDSAMYRCASSQGNTEAFFGQGTRLTVV.

CDR3 DNA: TGTGCCAGCAGACCCTCTGGACAAGGGGTGGATCAGCCCCAGCATTTT. Amino acids: CASRPSGQGVDQPQHF. V usage is TRBV28 and J usage is TRBJ1-5; D perhaps matches TRBD1 (5 bases). CDR1 and CDR2 (germline): MDHEN, SYDVKM. There are 16 residues in the CDR3. The V gene lost 6 bases and the J gene lost 5 bases, with 20 bases spanning the gap.

V and J are TRBV2 and TRBJ2-2; perhaps TRBD1 as D (6 bases). Trimming cost V 7 bases and J 1 base, with 10 bases left between them. This CDR3 is built from 14 residues. Looked up from germline, CDR1 is SNHLY and CDR2 is FYNNEI. The CDR3 spells CASMGAENTGELFF. For the CDR3, the DNA is TGTGCCAGCATGGGGGCAGAGAACACCGGGGAGCTGTTTTTT.

The V gene is TRBV4-2, the J gene TRBJ1-2; the D is unclear. Trimming left V 5 bases short and J 7 bases short, with 17 bases between. The V gene's germline CDR1 is LGHNA and CDR2 YNFKEQ. The CDR3 is made up of 14 amino acids. The CDR3 sequence is CASSTPPHSSGYTF. The CDR3, as DNA: TGTGCCAGCAGCACCCCTCCCCACAGCTCTGGCTACACCTTC.

CDR3 in DNA: TGTGCCAGCAGCGTTCAGGCAGGGAACACTGAAGCTTTCTTT. This codes for CASSVQAGNTEAFF. The V and J genes are TRBV7-9 and TRBJ1-1; D is undetermined. Germline lookup yields CDR1 SEHNR and CDR2 FQNEAQ (reference sequence). Trimming stripped 5 bases from V and 1 base from J, with 11 bases between. The CDR3 consists of 14 residues.

This sequence joins TRBV5-1 and TRBJ2-1, with 7 bases fitting TRBD2. V shed 0 bases, J shed 5 bases, and the junction held 5 bases outside the gene matches. Germline V gene data show CDR1 as SGHRS and CDR2 as YFSETQ. CDR3 length: 15 amino acids. DNA of the CDR3: TGCGCCAGCAGCTTGGTAACAGCGGGAAACAATGAGCAGTTCTTC. Encoded protein: CASSLVTAGNNEQFF.

The chain is built from TRBV28 and TRBJ2-1; 9 nucleotides line up with TRBD2. This CDR3 is built from 16 residues. J was trimmed by 6 bases and V by 5 bases; bases with no gene match: 11. The germline gives CDR1 MDHEN, CDR2 SYDVKM. CDR3 residues: CASSGTGTSWGNEQFF. In DNA, the CDR3 is TGTGCCAGCAGTGGGACCGGGACTAGCTGGGGCAATGAGCAGTTCTTC.

In DNA form, the CDR3 reads TGTGCCAGCAGTTCTGAGCTAGCGGGGGGACCTTTATCCTACAATGAGCAGTTCTTC. Its protein product is CASSSELAGGPLSYNEQFF. The chain recombines TRBV28 with TRBJ2-1, with TRBD2 matching over 11 bases. Germline loops: CDR1 MDHEN, CDR2 SYDVKM. J was trimmed by 1 base and V by 4 bases; bases with no gene match: 12. CDR3 length: 19 amino acids.

The DNA of the CDR3 is TGTGCCAGCAGTGACGGACAGCTGTACCAAGAGACCCAGTACTTC. It translates to CASSDGQLYQETQYF. V usage is TRBV2 and J usage is TRBJ2-5, with D perhaps matching TRBD1 (6 bases). V gave up 3 bases and J gave up 0 bases, with 11 bases separating them. Germline values: CDR1 SNHLY, CDR2 FYNNEI. The CDR3 runs 15 residues.

The chain uses TRBV28 and TRBJ1-1; D is undetermined. CDR3 length equals 13 residues. V was pared by 3 bases and J by 4 bases, with 9 bases between. Germline CDR1 and CDR2: MDHEN and SYDVKM. DNA of the CDR3: TGTGCCAGCAGTTTGGACGCGCCCACTGAAGCTTTCTTT. This codes for CASSLDAPTEAFF.

This clone was observed at least ten times. This CDR3 is CASSTRGVSSYEQYF. The CDR3 DNA reads as TGTGCCAGCTCCACTCGGGGGGTGTCGTCCTACGAGCAGTACTTC. The V gene is TRBV18, the J gene TRBJ2-7; 7 bases align to TRBD2. J gave up 1 base and V 6 bases, and 9 bases lay outside the gene matches. From germline, CDR1 is KGHSH and CDR2 LQKENI. The CDR3 sequence is 15 residues long.

J is TRBJ1-4 and V is TRBV4-1; D is unclear. Per germline, CDR1 MGHRA and CDR2 YSYEKL. The CDR3 has 15 residues. V lost 0 bases and J 8 bases, leaving 13 bases between the germline ends. This chain's CDR3 is CASSQEGLEGEKLFF. In DNA form, the CDR3 reads TGCGCCAGCAGCCAAGAAGGGTTGGAGGGCGAAAAACTGTTTTTT.

This chain links TRBV2 with TRBJ2-5; 13 bases line up with TRBD2. Germline V gene lookup returns CDR1 SNHLY and CDR2 FYNNEI. This CDR3 has 15 amino acids. The junction had 4 bases not matched to a gene; V was cut back by 5 bases and J by 4 bases. Here the CDR3 DNA reads TGTGCCAGCAGTAAAGGACTAGCGGGAGTAGAGACCCAGTACTTC. Translated: CASSKGLAGVETQYF.

The chain is built from TRBV4-3 and TRBJ1-1; 7 bases map to TRBD1. The CDR3 loop spans 14 amino acids. Trimming at V came to 3 bases and at J to 0 bases, leaving 1 base not matched to a gene. The germline CDR1 and CDR2 sequences are LGHNA and YSLEER. The CDR3 bases are TGCGCCAGCAGCCAGGGACAGTTGAACACTGAAGCTTTCTTT. It translates to CASSQGQLNTEAFF.

The CDR3 is CASRDAASTDTQYF. The CDR3 DNA is TGTGCCAGCAGGGACGCCGCCAGCACAGATACGCAGTATTTT. The chain recombines TRBV25-1 with TRBJ2-3; D is undetermined. Germline values: CDR1 MGHDK, CDR2 SYGVNS. V shed 6 bases and J shed 0 bases, with 10 bases lying between them. The CDR3 spans 14 residues. Full variable domain (rest looked up from reference TRBV25-1 and TRBJ2-3): EADIYQTPRYLVIGTGKKITLECSQTMGHDKMYWYQQDPGMELHLIHYSYGVNSTEKGDLSSESTVSRIRTEHFPLTLESARPSHTSQYLCASRDAASTDTQYFGPGTRLTVL.